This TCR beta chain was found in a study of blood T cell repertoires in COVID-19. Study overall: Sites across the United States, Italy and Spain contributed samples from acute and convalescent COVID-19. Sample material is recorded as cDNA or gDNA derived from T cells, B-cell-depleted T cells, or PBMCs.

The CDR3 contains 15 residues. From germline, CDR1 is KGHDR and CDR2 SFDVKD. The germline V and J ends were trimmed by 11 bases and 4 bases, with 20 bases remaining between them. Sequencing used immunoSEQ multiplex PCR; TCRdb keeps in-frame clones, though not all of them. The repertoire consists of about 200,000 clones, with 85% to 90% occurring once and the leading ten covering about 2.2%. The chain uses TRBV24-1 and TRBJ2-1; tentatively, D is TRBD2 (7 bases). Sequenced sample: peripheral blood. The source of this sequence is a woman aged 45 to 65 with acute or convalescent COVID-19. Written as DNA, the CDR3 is TGTGCCATAGAGGGGGGGGTCGGGCCGTACAATGAGCAGTTCTTC. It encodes CAIEGGVGPYNEQFF.